Below are 2 T cell receptor beta chains sequenced from a single sample in a study of control samples from healthy donors and cancer patients. Repertoires were generated with immunoSEQ multiplex PCR, while TCRdb's copy carries only in-frame clones and drops some. Among about 180,000 clones listed, 75% to 95% were seen once. The sequenced material came from blood. Every receptor here comes from a woman in her forties in good health.

V gene TRBV5-1 combines with J gene TRBJ2-3; 12 nucleotides line up with TRBD2. This CDR3 comprises 17 residues. The ends lost 2 bases at V and 0 bases at J; junction bases unmatched: 4. Germline V CDR1 and CDR2: SGHRS, YFSETQ. CDR3 DNA: TGCGCCAGCAGCTTTGGGACTAGCGGGCTGAGCACAGATACGCAGTATTTT. Translating gives CASSFGTSGLSTDTQYF.

V gene TRBV7-9 combines with J gene TRBJ2-7, with 7 bases fitting TRBD1. Germline V gives CDR1 SEHNR, CDR2 FQNEAQ (reference sequence). The J segment lost 1 base and the V segment lost 5 bases, leaving 11 bases of the junction unmatched. The CDR3 consists of 16 residues. The CDR3 loop is CASSPPTGKWSYEQYF. The CDR3 coding sequence is TGTGCCAGCAGCCCTCCGACAGGGAAGTGGTCCTACGAGCAGTACTTC.